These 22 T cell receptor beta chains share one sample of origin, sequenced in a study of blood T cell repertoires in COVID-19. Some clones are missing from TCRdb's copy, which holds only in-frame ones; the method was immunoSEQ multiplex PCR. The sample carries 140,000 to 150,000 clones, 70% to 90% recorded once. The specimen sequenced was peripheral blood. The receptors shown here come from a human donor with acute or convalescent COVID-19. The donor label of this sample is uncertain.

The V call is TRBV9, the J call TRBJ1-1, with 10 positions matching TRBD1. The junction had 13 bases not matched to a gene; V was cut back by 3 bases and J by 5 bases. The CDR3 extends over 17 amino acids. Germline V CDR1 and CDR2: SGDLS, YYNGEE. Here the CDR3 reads CASSDGRDRGSKTEAFF. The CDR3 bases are TGTGCCAGCAGCGATGGACGGGACAGGGGATCGAAGACTGAAGCTTTCTTT.

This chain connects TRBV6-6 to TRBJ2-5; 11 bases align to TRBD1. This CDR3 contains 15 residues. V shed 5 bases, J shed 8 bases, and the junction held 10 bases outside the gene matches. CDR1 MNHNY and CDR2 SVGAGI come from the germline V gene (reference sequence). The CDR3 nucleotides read TGTGCCAGCAGTCCCCGGGACAGGGGGGCTCTTACCCAGTACTTC. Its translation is CASSPRDRGALTQYF.

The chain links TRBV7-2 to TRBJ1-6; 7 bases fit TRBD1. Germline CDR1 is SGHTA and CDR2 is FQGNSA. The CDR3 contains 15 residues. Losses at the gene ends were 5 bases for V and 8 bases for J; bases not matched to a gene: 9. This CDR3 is CASSLRPGQDSPLHF. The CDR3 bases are TGTGCCAGCAGCCTACGTCCCGGACAGGATTCACCCCTCCACTTT. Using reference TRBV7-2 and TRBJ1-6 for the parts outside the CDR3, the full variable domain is GAGVSQSPSNKVTEKGKDVELRCDPISGHTALYWYRQSLGQGLEFLIYFQGNSAPDKSGLPSDRFSAERTGGSVSTLTIQRTQQEDSAVYLCASSLRPGQDSPLHFGNGTRLTVT.

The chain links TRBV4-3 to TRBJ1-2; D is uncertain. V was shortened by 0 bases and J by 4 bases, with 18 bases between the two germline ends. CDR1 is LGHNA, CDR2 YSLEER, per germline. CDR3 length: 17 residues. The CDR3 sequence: CASSQDHEGWAIYGYTF. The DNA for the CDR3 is TGCGCCAGCAGCCAAGATCACGAGGGTTGGGCAATCTATGGCTACACCTTC.

The CDR3 DNA is TGTGCCAGCAGCTTAGGGGACATCAGGTATAATTCACCCCTCCACTTT. Residues: CASSLGDIRYNSPLHF. V gene TRBV7-2 combines with J gene TRBJ1-6, with D possibly being TRBD1 (6 bases). Germline CDR1 and CDR2: SGHTA and FQGNSA. Trimming took 1 base from V and 4 from J, leaving 11 bases between them. CDR3 length equals 16 residues. Complete variable domain (other parts from reference TRBV7-2 and TRBJ1-6): GAGVSQSPSNKVTEKGKDVELRCDPISGHTALYWYRQSLGQGLEFLIYFQGNSAPDKSGLPSDRFSAERTGGSVSTLTIQRTQQEDSAVYLCASSLGDIRYNSPLHFGNGTRLTVT.

The CDR3 nucleotides read TGTGCCAGCAGCCAAGATTTAATTGTTCGGGGGAGCTATGGCTACACCTTC. Translated, it gives CASSQDLIVRGSYGYTF. The rearrangement uses TRBV3-1 (or the pseudogene TRBV3-2) and TRBJ1-2, with D possibly TRBD1 on 5 matching bases. The germline CDR1 and CDR2 sequences are LGHDT and YNNKEL (reference sequence). The CDR3 spans 17 residues. V shed 0 bases and J shed 4 bases, with 18 bases lying between them.

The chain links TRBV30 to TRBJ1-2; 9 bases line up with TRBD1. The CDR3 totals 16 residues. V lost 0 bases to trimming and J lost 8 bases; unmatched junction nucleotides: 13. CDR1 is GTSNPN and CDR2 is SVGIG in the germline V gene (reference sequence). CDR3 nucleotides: TGTGCCTGGAGTGTTACACCGGGACAGGGAGTCCGCGGCTACACCTTC. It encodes CAWSVTPGQGVRGYTF.

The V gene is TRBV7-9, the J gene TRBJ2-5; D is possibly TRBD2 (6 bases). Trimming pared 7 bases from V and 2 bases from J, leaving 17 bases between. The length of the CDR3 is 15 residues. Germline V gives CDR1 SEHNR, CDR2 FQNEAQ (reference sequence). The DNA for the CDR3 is TGTGCCAGCAAGGGTGGCCAGGGAGGTCAAGAGACCCAGTACTTC. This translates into CASKGGQGGQETQYF.

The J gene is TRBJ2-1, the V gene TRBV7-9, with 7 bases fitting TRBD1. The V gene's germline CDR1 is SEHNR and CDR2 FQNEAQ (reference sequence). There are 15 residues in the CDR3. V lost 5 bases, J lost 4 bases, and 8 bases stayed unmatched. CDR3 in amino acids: CASSPTWTGYNEQFF. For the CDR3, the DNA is TGTGCCAGCAGCCCTACTTGGACAGGTTACAATGAGCAGTTCTTC.

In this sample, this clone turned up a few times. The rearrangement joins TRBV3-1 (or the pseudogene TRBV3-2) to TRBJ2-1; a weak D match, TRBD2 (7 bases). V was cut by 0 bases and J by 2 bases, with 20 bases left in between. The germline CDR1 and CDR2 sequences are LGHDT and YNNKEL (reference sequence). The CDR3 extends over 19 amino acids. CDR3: CASSQESARGGTPYNEQFF. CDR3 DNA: TGTGCCAGCAGCCAAGAATCCGCCCGCGGGGGCACCCCCTACAATGAGCAGTTCTTC.

The CDR3 protein is CASSQASGTDTQYF. CDR3 DNA: TGTGCCAGCAGCCAGGCTAGCGGCACAGATACGCAGTATTTT. The genes are TRBV3-1 (or the pseudogene TRBV3-2) and TRBJ2-3; the D gene is possibly TRBD2 (6 bases). The CDR3 is made up of 14 amino acids. With 3 bases removed from V and 1 base from J, the gap between germline ends came to 8 bases. Germline V gene data show CDR1 as LGHDT and CDR2 as YNNKEL (reference sequence).

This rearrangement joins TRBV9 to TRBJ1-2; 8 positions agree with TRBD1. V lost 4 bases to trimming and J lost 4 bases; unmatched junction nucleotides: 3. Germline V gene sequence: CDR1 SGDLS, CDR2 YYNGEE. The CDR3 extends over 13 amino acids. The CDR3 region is CASSPGTGYGYTF. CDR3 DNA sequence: TGTGCCAGCAGCCCCGGGACAGGCTATGGCTACACCTTC.

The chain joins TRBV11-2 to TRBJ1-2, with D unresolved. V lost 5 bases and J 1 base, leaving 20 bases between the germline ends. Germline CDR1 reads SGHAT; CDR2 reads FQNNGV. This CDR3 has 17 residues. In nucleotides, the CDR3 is TGTGCCAGCAGCCCAATGCGGATGAGAAAACATAACTATGGCTACACCTTC. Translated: CASSPMRMRKHNYGYTF.

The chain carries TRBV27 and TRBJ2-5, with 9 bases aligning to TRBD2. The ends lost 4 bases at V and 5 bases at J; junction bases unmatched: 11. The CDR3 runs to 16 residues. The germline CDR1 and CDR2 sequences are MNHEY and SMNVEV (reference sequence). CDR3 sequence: CASSSPFAGGPETQYF. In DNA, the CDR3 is TGTGCCAGCAGTTCTCCTTTTGCGGGGGGGCCCGAGACCCAGTACTTC.

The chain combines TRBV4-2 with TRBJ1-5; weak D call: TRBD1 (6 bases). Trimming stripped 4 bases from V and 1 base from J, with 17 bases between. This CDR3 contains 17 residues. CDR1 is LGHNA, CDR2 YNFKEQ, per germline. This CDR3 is CASSREPGTRSNQPQHF. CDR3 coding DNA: TGTGCCAGCAGCCGCGAACCCGGGACACGGAGCAATCAGCCCCAGCATTTT.

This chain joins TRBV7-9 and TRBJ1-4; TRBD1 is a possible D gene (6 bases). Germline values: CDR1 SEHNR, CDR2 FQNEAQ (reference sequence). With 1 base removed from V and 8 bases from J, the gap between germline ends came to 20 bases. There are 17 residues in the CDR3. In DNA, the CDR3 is TGTGCCAGCAGCTTAGGATTGGCTTCCGGGACACTCGAAAAACTGTTTTTT. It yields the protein CASSLGLASGTLEKLFF.

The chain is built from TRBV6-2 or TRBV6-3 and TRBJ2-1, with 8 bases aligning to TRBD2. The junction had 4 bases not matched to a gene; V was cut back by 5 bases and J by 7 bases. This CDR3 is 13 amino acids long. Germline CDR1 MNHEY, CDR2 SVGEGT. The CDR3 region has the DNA TGTGCCAGCAGTCCAGCGGGAGTGAATGAGCAGTTCTTC. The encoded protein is CASSPAGVNEQFF.

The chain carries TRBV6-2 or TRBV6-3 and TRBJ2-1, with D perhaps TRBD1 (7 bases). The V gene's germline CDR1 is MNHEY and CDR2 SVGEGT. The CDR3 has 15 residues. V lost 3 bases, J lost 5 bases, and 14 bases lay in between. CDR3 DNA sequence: TGTGCCAGCAGTTATCAGGGGGGTAGAAACAATGAGCAGTTCTTC. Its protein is CASSYQGGRNNEQFF.

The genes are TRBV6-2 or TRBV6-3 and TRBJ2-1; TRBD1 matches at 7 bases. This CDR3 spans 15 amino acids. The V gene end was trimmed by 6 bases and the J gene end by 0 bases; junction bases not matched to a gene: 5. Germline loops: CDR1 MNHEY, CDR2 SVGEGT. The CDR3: CASRPDRDSYNEQFF. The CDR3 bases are TGTGCCAGCAGGCCTGACAGGGACTCCTACAATGAGCAGTTCTTC.

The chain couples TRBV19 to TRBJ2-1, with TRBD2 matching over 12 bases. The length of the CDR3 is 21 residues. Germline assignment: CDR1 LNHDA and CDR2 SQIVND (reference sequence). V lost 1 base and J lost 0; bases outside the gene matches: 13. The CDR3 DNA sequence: TGTGCCAGTAGTATAGGGTCCGGACTAGCGGGGAACTCTCCCTCCTACAATGAGCAGTTCTTC. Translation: CASSIGSGLAGNSPSYNEQFF.

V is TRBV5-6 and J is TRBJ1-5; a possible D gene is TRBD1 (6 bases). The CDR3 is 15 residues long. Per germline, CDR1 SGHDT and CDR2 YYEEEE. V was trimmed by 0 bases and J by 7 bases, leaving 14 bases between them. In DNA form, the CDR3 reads TGTGCCAGCAGCTTGGGGGAACAGGGTTACCAGCCCCAGCATTTT. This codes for CASSLGEQGYQPQHF.

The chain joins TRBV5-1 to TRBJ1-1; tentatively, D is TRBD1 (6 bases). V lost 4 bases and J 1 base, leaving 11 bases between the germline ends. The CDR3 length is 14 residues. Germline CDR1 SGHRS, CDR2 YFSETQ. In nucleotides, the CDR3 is TGCGCCAGCAGCCGCACAGGGACGAACACTGAAGCTTTCTTT. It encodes CASSRTGTNTEAFF.